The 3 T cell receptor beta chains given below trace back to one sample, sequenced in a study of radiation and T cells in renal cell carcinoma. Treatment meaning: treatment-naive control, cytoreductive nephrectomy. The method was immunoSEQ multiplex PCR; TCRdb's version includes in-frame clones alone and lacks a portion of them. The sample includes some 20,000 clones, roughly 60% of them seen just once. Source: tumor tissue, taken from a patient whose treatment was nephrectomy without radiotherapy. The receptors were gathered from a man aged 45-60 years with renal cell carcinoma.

The CDR3 loop is CASSQDRDREFEYYGYTF. The CDR3 bases are TGCGCCAGCAGCCAAGATCGGGACAGGGAATTTGAGTACTATGGCTACACCTTC. The chain recombines TRBV4-1 with TRBJ1-2; TRBD1 matches 9 bases. J gave up 3 bases and V 0 bases, and 11 bases lay outside the gene matches. This CDR3 has 18 amino acids. CDR1 and CDR2 from the germline V gene are MGHRA and YSYEKL.

The CDR3 region has the DNA TGTGCCAGCAGCTTGCGACTAGCGGGAGCCGCAGATACGCAGTATTTT. It specifies CASSLRLAGAADTQYF. The rearrangement links TRBV5-6 to TRBJ2-3, with 12 bases matching TRBD2. Germline loops: CDR1 SGHDT, CDR2 YYEEEE. The CDR3 loop spans 16 amino acids. V shed 1 base and J 4 bases; nucleotides not matched to a gene: 4.

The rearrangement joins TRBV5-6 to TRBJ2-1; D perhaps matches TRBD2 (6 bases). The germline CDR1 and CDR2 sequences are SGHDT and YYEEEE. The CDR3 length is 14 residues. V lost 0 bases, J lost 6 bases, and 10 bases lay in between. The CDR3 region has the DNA TGTGCCAGCAGCTTGGCCGGGGGAGTCAATGAGCAGTTCTTC. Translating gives CASSLAGGVNEQFF. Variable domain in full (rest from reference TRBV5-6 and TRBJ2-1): DAGVTQSPTHLIKTRGQQVTLRCSPKSGHDTVSWYQQALGQGPQFIFQYYEEEERQRGNFPDRFSGHQFPNYSSELNVNALLLGDSALYLCASSLAGGVNEQFFGPGTRLTVL.